This T cell receptor (beta chain) was recorded in a study of long-term antiretroviral therapy in people with HIV. The overall study: The oldest samples precede the 2015 immediate-ART recommendation by about a decade.

Treatment of all HIV participants took place in the United States. At the survey level, the v3.0 immunoSEQ assay was run. The sequencing target was roughly 35,000-50,000 T-cell genomes per sample. Repertoires were generated with immunoSEQ multiplex PCR, while TCRdb's copy carries only in-frame clones and drops some. The sample lists tens of thousands of clones, under 80% occurring once. The sequence was obtained from a middle-aged woman with HIV. The material sequenced was unsorted PBMCs, taken 0.5 years after starting antiretroviral therapy.

Written as DNA, the CDR3 is TGTGCCAGCAGTTACTCGGAGAGGAACACTGAAGCTTTCTTT. This gives the protein CASSYSERNTEAFF. V usage is TRBV6-5 and J usage is TRBJ1-1; unclear D gene. The V gene's germline CDR1 is MNHEY and CDR2 SVGAGI. The CDR3 covers 14 residues. Trimming removed 0 bases at V and 1 base at J, with 6 bases between.